This T cell receptor beta chain was recovered during a study of control samples from healthy donors and cancer patients. The repertoire was sequenced with immunoSEQ multiplex PCR; TCRdb's copy has only in-frame clones and lacks some. Of about 150,000 clones listed, roughly 93% are singletons. This CDR3 is built from 13 residues. From germline, CDR1 is SQVTM and CDR2 ANQGSEA. Trimming at V came to 4 bases and at J to 3 bases, leaving 2 bases not matched to a gene. Sequences were obtained from blood. The J gene is TRBJ1-2, the V gene TRBV29-1; TRBD1 agrees at 10 bases. The TCR originated in a young man in good health. The CDR3 nucleotides read TGCAGCGTTGCGGACAGGGGGGACTATGGCTACACCTTC. Its protein product is CSVADRGDYGYTF.